This T cell receptor (beta chain) emerged from a study of cytomegalovirus exposure and HLA in healthy donors. At the level of the study: There were 117 million unique TCR beta sequences, drawn from about 179 million T cells, in an earlier analysis.

CDR1 LNHNV and CDR2 YYDKDF come from the germline V gene (reference sequence). V shed 4 bases, J shed 3 bases, and the junction held 25 bases outside the gene matches. The length of the CDR3 is 21 residues. On this clone: Its antigen is not identified.

The PCR contained 60 Vbeta and 13 Jbeta primers. Data came from immunoSEQ multiplex PCR; TCRdb stores just in-frame clones and leaves some out. The table shows 100,000 to 130,000 clones, with 70% to 85% occurring only once. Findings of the study overall: Most TCR sequences showed up rarely, but some public TCRs showed up in many donors. The authors later linked a missense DCLRE1C variant to TCR beta V- and J-gene trimming.

This sequence was found in a male donor in good health and CMV-seronegative. The chain combines TRBV15 with TRBJ1-1; TRBD1 matches 8 bases. The source material was PBMCs. CDR3 in DNA: TGTGCCACCAGCAACTCCCTGACAGGGGTTAGGGGCGTAGTATCGGACACTGAAGCTTTCTTT. Residues: CATSNSLTGVRGVVSDTEAFF.